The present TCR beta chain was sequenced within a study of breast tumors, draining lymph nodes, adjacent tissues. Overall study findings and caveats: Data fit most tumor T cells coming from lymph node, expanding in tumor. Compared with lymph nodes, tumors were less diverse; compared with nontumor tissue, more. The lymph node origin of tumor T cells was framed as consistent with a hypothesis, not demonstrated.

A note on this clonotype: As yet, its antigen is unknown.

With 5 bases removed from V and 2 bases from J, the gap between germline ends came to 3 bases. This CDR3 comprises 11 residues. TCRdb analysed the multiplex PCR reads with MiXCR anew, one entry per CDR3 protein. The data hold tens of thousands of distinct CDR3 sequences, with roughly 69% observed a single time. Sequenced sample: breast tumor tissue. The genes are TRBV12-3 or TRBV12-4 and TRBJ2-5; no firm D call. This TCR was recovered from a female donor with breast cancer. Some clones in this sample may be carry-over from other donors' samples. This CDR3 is CASSIQETQYF. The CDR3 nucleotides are TGTGCCAGCAGTATACAAGAGACCCAGTACTTC.